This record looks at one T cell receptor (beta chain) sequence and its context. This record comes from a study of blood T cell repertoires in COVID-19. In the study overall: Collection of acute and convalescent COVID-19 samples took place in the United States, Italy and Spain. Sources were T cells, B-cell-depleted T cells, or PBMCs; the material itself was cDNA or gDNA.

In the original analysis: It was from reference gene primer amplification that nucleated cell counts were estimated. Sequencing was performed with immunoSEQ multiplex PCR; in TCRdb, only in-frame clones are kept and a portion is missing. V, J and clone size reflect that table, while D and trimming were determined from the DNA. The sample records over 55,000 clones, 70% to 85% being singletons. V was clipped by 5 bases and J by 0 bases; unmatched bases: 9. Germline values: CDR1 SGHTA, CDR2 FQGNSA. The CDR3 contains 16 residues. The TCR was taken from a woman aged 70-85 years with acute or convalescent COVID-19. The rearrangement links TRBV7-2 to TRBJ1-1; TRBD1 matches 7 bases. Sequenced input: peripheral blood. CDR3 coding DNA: TGTGCCAGCAGCGTCCGGGACAGCCGTTTGAACACTGAAGCTTTCTTT. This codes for CASSVRDSRLNTEAFF.